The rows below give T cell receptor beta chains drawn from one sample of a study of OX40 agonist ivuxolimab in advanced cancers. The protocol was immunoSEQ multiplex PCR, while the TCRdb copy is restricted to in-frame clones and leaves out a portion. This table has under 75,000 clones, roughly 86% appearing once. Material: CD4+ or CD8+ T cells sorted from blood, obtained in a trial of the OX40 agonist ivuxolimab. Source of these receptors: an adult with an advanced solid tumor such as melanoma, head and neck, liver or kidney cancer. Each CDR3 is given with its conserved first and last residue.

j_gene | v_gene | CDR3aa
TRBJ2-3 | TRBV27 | CASSPDRASDTQYF
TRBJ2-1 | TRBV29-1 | CSVEAPTGGNEQFF
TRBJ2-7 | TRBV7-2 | CASSHNSYEQYF
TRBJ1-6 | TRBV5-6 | CASSLVQRGSPLHF
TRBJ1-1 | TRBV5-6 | CASSQYDRENTEAFF
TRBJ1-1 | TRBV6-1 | CASSGGRATEAFF
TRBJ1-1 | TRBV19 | CASSVQGVVNTEAFF
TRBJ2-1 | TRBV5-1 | CASRRAGGPYNEQFF
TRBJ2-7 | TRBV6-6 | CASSLKTGPYEQYF
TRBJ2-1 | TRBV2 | CASSEDSYNEQFF
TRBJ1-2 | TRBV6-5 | CASSLSGETNYGYTF
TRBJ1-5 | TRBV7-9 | CASSYSTGAQHF
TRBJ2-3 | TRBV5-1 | CASSLPPHTQYF
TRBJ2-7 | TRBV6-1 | CASSALAGGTYEQYF
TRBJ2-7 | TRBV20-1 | CSANVEYEQYF
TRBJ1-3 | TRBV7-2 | CASSLVTGNTIYF
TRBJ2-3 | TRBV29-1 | CSVEVTGGATQYF
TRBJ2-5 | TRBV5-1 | CASGQGGETQYF
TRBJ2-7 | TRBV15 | CATSRGTSYEQYF
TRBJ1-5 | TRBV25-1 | CASSERGLNQPQHF
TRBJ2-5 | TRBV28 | CASRWATKETQYF
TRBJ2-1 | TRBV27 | CASSLGVTRGVYNEQFF
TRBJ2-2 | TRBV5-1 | CASRTGQTNTGELFF
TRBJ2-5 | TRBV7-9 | CASSEETQYF
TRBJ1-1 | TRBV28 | CASLGGGQGGTEAFF
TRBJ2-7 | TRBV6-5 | CASSFSGLAEVEQYF